This passage covers 3 T cell receptor beta chains from one sample sequenced in a study of Tregs in tolerant kidney transplant recipients. Mixed chimerism was transient after nonmyeloablative marrow transplants from related graft donors. TCRdb's copy holds only in-frame clones and misses some; the assay was immunoSEQ multiplex PCR. Its listing shows about 11,000 clones. Here the sequenced sample was CD8+ T cells from blood (PBMCs), taken 24 months after the transplant. These receptors were taken from a human patient who received a combined kidney and bone marrow transplant. Some of the T cells may derive from the graft donor.

CDR3 loop: CASSLDFSSYNEQFF. The covered CDR3 bases are TGTGCCAGCAGCTTAGACTTTAGCTCCTACAATGAG. This chain links TRBV7-6 with TRBJ2-1; D unresolved. From the germline J gene comes the end of the CDR3, since the read stops 3 residues before it. The germline V gene encodes CDR1 SGHVS and CDR2 FNYEAQ. Trimming pared 1 base from V and 0 bases from J, leaving 7 bases between. The CDR3 extends over 15 amino acids.

With respect to this clone: The read gets to within 3 residues of the CDR3 end, and the germline J gene fills in the rest. The chain links TRBV7-6 to TRBJ2-7, with 11 bases that match TRBD1. The CDR3 runs 14 residues. V was clipped by 1 base and J by 5 bases; unmatched bases: 1. From germline, CDR1 is SGHVS and CDR2 FNYEAQ. Partial CDR3 DNA: TGTGCCAGCAGCTTAGAGGACAGGGGGCACGAG. Protein product: CASSLEDRGHE. The entire CDR3 protein reads CASSLEDRGHEQYF.

In the case of this clone: The missing CDR3 end, 3 residues past where the read stops, is filled in from the germline J gene. The chain employs TRBV4-1 and TRBJ1-2, with D uncertain. The ends were cut back, 6 bases at V and 5 bases at J, with 19 bases in the middle. The CDR3 spans 15 residues. Germline-derived CDR1 and CDR2 are MGHRA and YSYEKL. This CDR3 is CASSTQYSPLYGYTF. CDR3 DNA (partial): TGCGCCAGCAGTACACAGTATTCTCCACTTTATGGC.